Following are 26 T cell receptor beta chains from one sample sequenced in a study of graft-versus-host responses after intestinal transplantation. Investigators plated approximately 200,000 CFSE-labeled responder cells together with approximately 200,000 irradiated stimulator cells labeled with violet dye. Libraries were prepared by immunoSEQ multiplex PCR; TCRdb keeps only in-frame clonotypes and omits some of them. The sample shows 7,000 to 10,000 clones, 27% of them seen only once. The sample in question was alloreactive CD8+ T cells from a mixed lymphocyte reaction culture, obtained before transplantation. Subset noted: CFSE-low proliferating T cells sorted from approximately 6-day pre-transplant mixed lymphocyte reaction (GvH or HvG direction). Receptors were obtained from a human patient who was an organ donor for intestinal transplantation.

The V and J genes are TRBV7-7 and TRBJ2-7, with D maybe TRBD1 (6 bases). Trimming took off 5 bases at V and 3 bases at J, with 11 bases between the two ends. There are 13 residues in the CDR3. The germline V gene has CDR1 SSHAT and CDR2 FNYEAQ (reference sequence). The CDR3 region has the DNA TGTGCCAGCAGCCCACAGGGTATCTACGAGCAGTACTTC. It codes for CASSPQGIYEQYF.

This chain uses TRBV5-1 with TRBJ2-3; TRBD1 agrees at 7 bases. CDR3 length: 16 residues. CDR1 and CDR2 from the germline V gene are SGHRS and YFSETQ. V was pared by 0 bases and J by 1 base, with 5 bases of the junction left unmatched. The CDR3 is CASSLVFGTGTDTQYF. CDR3 DNA: TGCGCCAGCAGCTTGGTCTTCGGGACAGGCACAGATACGCAGTATTTT.

This clone was recorded a few times. The rearrangement uses TRBV9 and TRBJ2-1; D uncertain. The CDR3 is 13 amino acids. With 4 bases removed from V and 8 bases from J, the gap between germline ends came to 13 bases. In germline, CDR1 is SGDLS, CDR2 YYNGEE. CDR3 bases: TGTGCCAGCAGCCCCCTCGGAAGGGATGAGCAGTTCTTC. Protein product: CASSPLGRDEQFF.

This rearrangement joins TRBV6-8 to TRBJ2-7; D not resolved. Germline V lookup: CDR1 MNHGY, CDR2 SAAAGT. Between the trimmed V and J ends, which lost 2 bases and 2 bases, there was a span of 4 bases. The CDR3 consists of 12 residues. The CDR3 nucleotides read TGTGCCAGCAGTTACACTGCCTACGAGCAGTACTTC. Encoded protein: CASSYTAYEQYF.

The chain links TRBV9 to TRBJ2-3; D remains unclear. V lost 0 bases and J lost 8, with 4 bases in between. There are 11 residues in the CDR3. The germline CDR1 and CDR2 sequences are SGDLS and YYNGEE. CDR3 amino acids: CASSVAGTQYF. The DNA for the CDR3 is TGTGCCAGCAGCGTAGCAGGTACGCAGTATTTT.

In regard to this clone: A far larger clone is one base from this, pointing to a likely read error. This chain joins TRBV7-9 and TRBJ2-7; TRBD2 is a possible D gene (6 bases). Germline-derived CDR1 and CDR2 are SEHNR and FQNEAQ (reference sequence). The CDR3 length is 14 residues. Trimming removed 5 bases at V and 4 bases at J, with 15 bases between. The CDR3 sequence: CASSVGTLPYEQYF. Written as DNA, the CDR3 is TGTGCCAGCAGCGTAGGGACTTTACCTTACGAGCAGTACTTC.

This rearrangement joins TRBV7-6 to TRBJ2-7; D remains ambiguous. CDR1 is SGHVS and CDR2 is FNYEAQ in the germline V gene. Trimming cost V 4 bases and J 3 bases, with 10 bases left between them. CDR3 length: 13 amino acids. CDR3 amino acids: CASSSLLFYEQYF. The CDR3 bases are TGTGCCAGCAGCTCCCTCCTGTTCTACGAGCAGTACTTC.

There are a few counts of this clone. The CDR3 DNA reads TGTGCCATCAGTGAGGTGAGGAGAGATACGCAGTATTTT. Residues: CAISEVRRDTQYF. The genes are TRBV10-3 and TRBJ2-3; D uncertain. Germline V gene data show CDR1 as ENHRY and CDR2 as SYGVKD. Trimming left V 2 bases short and J 5 bases short, with 8 bases between. The CDR3 is 13 amino acids.

This chain connects TRBV4-1 to TRBJ1-1, with D tentatively TRBD1 (5 bases). The germline V gene has CDR1 MGHRA and CDR2 YSYEKL. This CDR3 spans 14 amino acids. The germline V and J ends were trimmed by 1 base and 2 bases, with 8 bases remaining between them. The CDR3 here is CASSQGQFNTEAFF. The DNA of the CDR3 is TGCGCCAGCAGCCAAGGACAGTTTAACACTGAAGCTTTCTTT.

J is TRBJ2-6 and V is TRBV18; D not resolved. V was cut by 3 bases and J by 0 bases, with 3 bases left in between. The CDR3 runs 14 residues. CDR1 KGHSH and CDR2 LQKENI come from the germline V gene. Here the CDR3 DNA reads TGTGCCAGCTCACCCCGCTCTGGGGCCAACGTCCTGACTTTC. Amino acids: CASSPRSGANVLTF.

This clone was seen more than once but under ten times. The chain links TRBV13 to TRBJ2-7; D unresolved. Germline lookup yields CDR1 PRHDT and CDR2 FYEKMQ (reference sequence). CDR3 length: 10 residues. The V and J ends lost 7 bases and 4 bases respectively, with 5 bases between them. The CDR3 nucleotides read TGTGCCAGCACGCGTTACGAGCAGTACTTC. It yields the protein CASTRYEQYF.

For this clone: The junction does not match germline at one end; this may be a read error. The V gene is TRBV11-1, the J gene TRBJ1-5; 9 bases are a match to TRBD1. Germline CDR1 is SGHAT and CDR2 is FQDESV (reference sequence). The CDR3 is made up of 12 amino acids. DNA for the CDR3: TGTGCCAGCAGCGAAGGGGACAGGGTAGTGAATTTT. Its translation: CASSEGDRVVNF.

V is TRBV29-1 and J is TRBJ2-3; 12 nucleotides match TRBD2. The CDR3 contains 13 residues. Germline loops: CDR1 SQVTM, CDR2 ANQGSEA. V dropped 7 bases and J dropped 6; count of bases not matched to a gene: 5. In DNA, the CDR3 is TGCAGCGCTAGCGGGAGGGCCAGGGATACGCAGTATTTT. Its translation: CSASGRARDTQYF.

In its sample, this clone was seen many times. V and J are TRBV4-3 and TRBJ2-5; D gene uncertain. Per the germline V gene, CDR1 is LGHNA and CDR2 is YSLEER. Trimming removed 1 base at V and 9 bases at J, with 15 bases between. The CDR3 runs to 14 residues. The CDR3 DNA sequence: TGCGCCAGCAGCCAAGCGACCTTACCGGTGGCCCAGTACTTC. Translated: CASSQATLPVAQYF.

The chain carries TRBV27 and TRBJ2-2; no reliable D call. There are 13 residues in the CDR3. V lost 4 bases and J 3 bases, leaving 6 bases between the germline ends. Germline CDR1 and CDR2: MNHEY and SMNVEV (reference sequence). The CDR3 DNA follows: TGTGCCAGCAGTTCGTACGACACCGGGGAGCTGTTTTTT. This gives the protein CASSSYDTGELFF.

The chain has TRBV27 and TRBJ2-7; 10 nucleotides line up with TRBD2. J was trimmed by 2 bases and V by 8 bases; bases with no gene match: 6. In germline, CDR1 is MNHEY, CDR2 SMNVEV (reference sequence). CDR3 length: 14 residues. In DNA, the CDR3 is TGTGCCAGCTCCGGGACTAGCGATACCTACGAGCAGTACTTC. Translation: CASSGTSDTYEQYF.

This clone is termed medium-sized. Other DNA sequences of this sample code for an identical CDR3. The CDR3 nucleotides read TGCGCCAGCAGCCACCAGAGCGGGGGGACAGGGGGTTATGAGCAGTTCTTC. This translates into CASSHQSGGTGGYEQFF. V usage is TRBV4-1 and J usage is TRBJ2-1; 11 positions agree with TRBD1. V trimming: 3 bases; J trimming: 8 bases; junction bases outside the gene matches: 12. The CDR3 contains 17 residues. Looked up from germline, CDR1 is MGHRA and CDR2 is YSYEKL.

This clone was observed a single time. It is likely a read error: a sequence one base away is far more abundant. The rearrangement joins TRBV30 to TRBJ2-7, with TRBD2 matching over 7 bases. V lost 2 bases and J lost 6; bases outside the gene matches: 7. Germline CDR1 GTSNPN, CDR2 SVGIG (reference sequence). This CDR3 comprises 13 residues. The CDR3 spells CAWSFGTGGEQYF. CDR3 in DNA: TGTGCCTGGAGTTTTGGGACGGGGGGCGAGCAGTACTTC.

This clone was seen a few times. The rearrangement joins TRBV4-1 to TRBJ1-5; D call uncertain. CDR1 is MGHRA and CDR2 is YSYEKL in the germline V gene. V lost 3 bases and J 7 bases, leaving 16 bases between the germline ends. This CDR3 comprises 15 residues. The CDR3 sequence is CASSHLDGEKQPQHF. The CDR3 region has the DNA TGCGCCAGCAGCCACCTGGACGGGGAGAAGCAGCCCCAGCATTTT.

The V call is TRBV7-8, the J call TRBJ2-7; 9 bases fit TRBD2. The germline V gene encodes CDR1 SGHVS and CDR2 FQNEAQ. The CDR3 length is 17 residues. With 5 bases clipped from V and 4 bases from J, the junction kept 15 bases outside the gene matches. The CDR3 protein is CASSEKYSGSVFYEQYF. Here the CDR3 DNA reads TGTGCCAGCAGCGAGAAATATAGCGGGAGTGTCTTTTACGAGCAGTACTTC.

Concerning this clone: It may be a read error: a sequence one base away is much more abundant. Other DNA sequences in the sample encode the same CDR3. This chain links TRBV6-5 with TRBJ2-2, with D uncertain. This CDR3 comprises 13 residues. Per germline, CDR1 MNHEY and CDR2 SVGAGI. The CDR3 DNA sequence: TGTGCCAGCAGTTACGTCAACACCGGTGAGCTGTTTTTT. Its protein is CASSYVNTGELFF.

This clone was counted only a few times. The chain combines TRBV29-1 with TRBJ2-1, with 7 nucleotides matching TRBD1. With V trimmed by 2 bases and J by 4 bases, 8 bases remained unmatched. The CDR3 contains 15 residues. Per the germline V gene, CDR1 is SQVTM and CDR2 is ANQGSEA. The CDR3 region has the DNA TGCAGCGTTGAAAACCCGGGACAGCCATACAATGAGCAGTTCTTC. Translating gives CSVENPGQPYNEQFF.

This clone was recorded a few times. The rearrangement uses TRBV15 and TRBJ1-4; D is possibly TRBD1 (5 bases). This CDR3 is 17 amino acids long. Germline loops: CDR1 LNHNV, CDR2 YYDKDF (reference sequence). Between the trimmed V and J ends, which lost 5 bases and 3 bases, there was a span of 19 bases. CDR3 amino acids: CATSGGLATRANEKLFF. The CDR3 DNA reads TGTGCCACCAGCGGGGGTCTGGCGACAAGGGCTAATGAAAAACTGTTTTTT.

About this clone itself: A read error may explain this, as a much larger clone is one base away. Other DNA sequences in this specimen translate into the identical CDR3. The chain carries TRBV4-1 and TRBJ2-7, with 8 bases identical to TRBD1. The CDR3 is 16 residues long. Trimming cost V 0 bases and J 3 bases; bases outside gene matches: 7. CDR1 is MGHRA and CDR2 is YSYEKL in the germline V gene. The CDR3 DNA is TGCGCCAGCAGCCAAGACGCCAGTACAGGGGGCTACGAGCAGTACTTC. As protein: CASSQDASTGGYEQYF.

This clone was observed at least ten times. The chain recombines TRBV30 with TRBJ2-7, with D perhaps TRBD1 or TRBD2 (6 bases each). V lost 2 bases and J 6 bases, leaving 14 bases between the germline ends. Per germline, CDR1 GTSNPN and CDR2 SVGIG (reference sequence). This CDR3 spans 13 amino acids. CDR3 protein: CAWSTTGGSEQYF. CDR3 DNA: TGTGCCTGGAGTACGACCGGGGGCTCCGAGCAGTACTTC.

This clone ranks as medium-sized. The chain carries TRBV19 and TRBJ2-7; 8 nucleotides align to TRBD1. CDR3 length: 14 residues. Germline V CDR1 and CDR2: LNHDA, SQIVND (reference sequence). V lost 5 bases and J lost 2; bases outside the gene matches: 5. CDR3 region: CASSARTGPYEQYF. The CDR3 DNA is TGTGCCAGTAGTGCAAGGACAGGGCCCTACGAGCAGTACTTC.